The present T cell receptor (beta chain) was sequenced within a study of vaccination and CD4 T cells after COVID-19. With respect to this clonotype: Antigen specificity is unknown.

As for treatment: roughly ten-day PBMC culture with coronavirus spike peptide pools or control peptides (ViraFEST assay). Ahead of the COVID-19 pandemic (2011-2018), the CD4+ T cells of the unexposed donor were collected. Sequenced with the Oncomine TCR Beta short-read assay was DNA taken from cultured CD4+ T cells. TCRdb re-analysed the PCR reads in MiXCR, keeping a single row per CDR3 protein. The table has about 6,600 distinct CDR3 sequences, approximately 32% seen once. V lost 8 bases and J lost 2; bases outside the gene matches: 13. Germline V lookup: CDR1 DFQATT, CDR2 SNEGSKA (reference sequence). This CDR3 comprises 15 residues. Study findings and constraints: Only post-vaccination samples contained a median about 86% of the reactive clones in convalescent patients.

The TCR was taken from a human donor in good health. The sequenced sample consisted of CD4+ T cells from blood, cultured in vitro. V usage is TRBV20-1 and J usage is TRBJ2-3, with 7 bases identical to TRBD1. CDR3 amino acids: CSPQGSRGNTDTQYF. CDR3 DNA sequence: TGCAGTCCCCAGGGGTCCAGGGGGAACACAGATACGCAGTATTTT.